These 12 T cell receptor beta chains originate from one sample sequenced in a study of post-analysis software for immune sequencing data. These TCRs are of unknown antigen specificity. cDNA libraries for TCR beta contained unique molecular identifiers. TCRdb re-called the PCR reads with MiXCR, one entry per CDR3 protein. Among roughly 600,000 distinct CDR3 sequences listed, 44% were seen once. Study-level results: Patients carried several TRBV segments more frequently than controls did, and TRBV5-6, TRBV5-1 and TRBV20-1 were among them.

Sequenced: blood. These receptors all stem from a girl under 18 with multiple sclerosis.

This clonotype was counted a few times. The chain carries TRBV7-2 and TRBJ2-3; D might be TRBD1 (6 bases). Deletions cut 5 bases from V and 2 bases from J, with 8 bases between. The CDR3 runs 13 residues. The germline V gene encodes CDR1 SGHTA and CDR2 FQGNSA. The CDR3 nucleotides are TGTGCCAGCAGCCCAGGGGACACAGATACGCAGTATTTT. Amino acids: CASSPGDTDTQYF.

A note on this clonotype: At one end, the junction sequence differs from germline, possibly due to a read error. This sequence joins TRBV10-3 and TRBJ1-2, with D unresolved. The CDR3 contains 14 residues. Germline lookup yields CDR1 ENHRY and CDR2 SYGVKD. The CDR3: CAIRESSVNYGYTF. In nucleotides, the CDR3 is TGTGCCATCAGGGAGTCGAGCGTTAACTATGGCTACACCTTC.

This clonotype has more than one count but fewer than ten. The chain recombines TRBV4-2 with TRBJ2-1; 9 bases match TRBD2. Germline V gene data show CDR1 as LGHNA and CDR2 as YNFKEQ. The CDR3 is 16 amino acids. The J segment lost 4 bases and the V segment lost 5 bases, leaving 9 bases of the junction unmatched. Written as DNA, the CDR3 is TGTGCCAGCAGCTCATTAGCGGGAGCGGATTACAATGAGCAGTTCTTC. Translation gives CASSSLAGADYNEQFF.

The chain joins TRBV20-1 to TRBJ1-2; D gene uncertain. V was clipped by 1 base and J by 7 bases, with 16 bases between them. The CDR3 loop spans 14 amino acids. The germline CDR1 and CDR2 sequences are DFQATT and SNEGSKA (reference sequence). The DNA for the CDR3 is TGCAGTGCTAGAGCGCCAGGAGAAAATGGTGGCTACACCTTC. Its translation: CSARAPGENGGYTF.

This clonotype was counted once. This rearrangement joins TRBV7-4 to TRBJ2-3; TRBD2 might be the D (5 bases). Germline CDR1 and CDR2: SGHVT and SQSDAQ. V dropped 4 bases and J dropped 4 bases, with 21 bases sitting between them. This CDR3 has 17 amino acids. This CDR3 is CASSSPRRVLLADTQYF. In nucleotides, the CDR3 is TGTGCCAGCAGCTCCCCGCGGCGGGTCCTCCTCGCAGATACGCAGTATTTT.

In this sample, this clonotype turned up a few times. The V gene is TRBV5-1, the J gene TRBJ2-4; 10 bases line up with TRBD1. The J call is uncertain, as TRBJ2-7 better fits the DNA end. This CDR3 region has 14 residues. The V gene's germline CDR1 is SGHRS and CDR2 YFSETQ. CDR3: CASSSAGQGYEQYF. The CDR3 DNA reads as TGCGCCAGCAGCTCGGCGGGACAGGGGTACGAGCAGTACTTC.

This clonotype was found a few times. The chain has TRBV25-1 and TRBJ2-7; 12 bases align to TRBD1. CDR3 length: 15 residues. J was trimmed by 4 bases and V by 5 bases; bases with no gene match: 6. Looked up from germline, CDR1 is MGHDK and CDR2 is SYGVNS. The CDR3 is CASSFGTGGWYEQYF. In DNA, the CDR3 is TGTGCCAGCAGTTTCGGGACAGGGGGCTGGTACGAGCAGTACTTC.

The sample holds a few counts of this clonotype. The gene calls are TRBV6-6 and TRBJ1-2, with 11 positions matching TRBD1. V lost 0 bases and J lost 6; bases outside the gene matches: 6. CDR1 MNHNY and CDR2 SVGAGI come from the germline V gene (reference sequence). This CDR3 has 16 residues. In nucleotides, the CDR3 is TGTGCCAGCAGTTACTCCTGGACAGGGGGCGAGAATGGCTACACCTTC. Its protein is CASSYSWTGGENGYTF.

The DNA for the CDR3 is TGTGCCAGCAGCTTCAGCCTTGGTTTCAACTATGGCTACACCTTC. It codes for CASSFSLGFNYGYTF. The V gene is TRBV5-6, the J gene TRBJ1-2; D is undetermined. The V end was cut by 2 bases, the J end by 2 bases, with 13 bases between. Germline CDR1 reads SGHDT; CDR2 reads YYEEEE. The CDR3 totals 15 residues.

V and J are TRBV6-1 and TRBJ1-2; TRBD1 aligns across 11 bases. Germline CDR1 MNHNS, CDR2 SASEGT. This CDR3 is 17 amino acids long. Germline trimming cut 6 bases from V and 4 bases from J; bases unmatched to any gene: 13. The CDR3 coding sequence is TGTGCCAGCAGACGCGCAAGGACAGGGGGCGCATTCTATGGCTACACCTTC. Residues: CASRRARTGGAFYGYTF.

The chain joins TRBV7-6 to TRBJ1-1, with a possible D match to TRBD1 (5 bases). The CDR3 loop spans 13 amino acids. The V end was cut by 4 bases, the J end by 2 bases, with 8 bases between. Per the germline V gene, CDR1 is SGHVS and CDR2 is FNYEAQ. CDR3 nucleotide sequence: TGTGCCAGCAGCTCCGACAGCAACACTGAAGCTTTCTTT. This encodes CASSSDSNTEAFF.

The table lists this clonotype with a few counts. The V call is TRBV6-1, the J call TRBJ2-5; D remains ambiguous. There are 14 residues in the CDR3. Per germline, CDR1 MNHNS and CDR2 SASEGT. V was clipped by 2 bases and J by 2 bases, with 9 bases between them. CDR3 in amino acids: CASSELTFQETQYF. The CDR3 region has the DNA TGTGCCAGCAGTGAACTGACTTTTCAAGAGACCCAGTACTTC.